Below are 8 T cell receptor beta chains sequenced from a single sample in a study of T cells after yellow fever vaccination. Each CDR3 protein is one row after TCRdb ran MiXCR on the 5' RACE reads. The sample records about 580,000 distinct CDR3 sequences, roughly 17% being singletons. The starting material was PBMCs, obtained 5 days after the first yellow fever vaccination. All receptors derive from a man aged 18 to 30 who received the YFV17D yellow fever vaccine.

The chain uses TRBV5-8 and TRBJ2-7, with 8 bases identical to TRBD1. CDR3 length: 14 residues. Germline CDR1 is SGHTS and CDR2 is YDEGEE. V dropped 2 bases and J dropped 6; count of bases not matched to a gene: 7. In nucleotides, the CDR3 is TGTGCCAGCAGCTTCTGGCAGGGGGCTGTCGAGCAGTACTTC. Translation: CASSFWQGAVEQYF.

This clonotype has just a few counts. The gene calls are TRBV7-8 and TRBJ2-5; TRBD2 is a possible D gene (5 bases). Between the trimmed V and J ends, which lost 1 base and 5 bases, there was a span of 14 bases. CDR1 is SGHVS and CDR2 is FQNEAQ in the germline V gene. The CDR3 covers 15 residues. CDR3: CASSLGSEGKETQYF. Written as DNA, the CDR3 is TGTGCCAGCAGCTTAGGATCAGAGGGAAAGGAGACCCAGTACTTC.

CDR3: CASSYSSRSFSEAFF. The CDR3 region has the DNA TGTGCCAGCAGTTACTCGAGTAGGAGTTTTAGTGAAGCTTTCTTT. The rearrangement uses TRBV6-5 and TRBJ1-1; D is unresolved. The CDR3 covers 15 residues. Trimming took off 0 bases at V and 7 bases at J, with 15 bases between the two ends. CDR1 is MNHEY, CDR2 SVGAGI, per germline.

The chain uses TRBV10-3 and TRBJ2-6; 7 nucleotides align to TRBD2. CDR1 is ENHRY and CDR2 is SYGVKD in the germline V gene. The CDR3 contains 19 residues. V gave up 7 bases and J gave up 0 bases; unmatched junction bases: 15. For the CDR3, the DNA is TGTGCCATCAAGGCAGGGCCGGGGAGGGAAGACTCTGGGGCCAACGTCCTGACTTTC. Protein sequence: CAIKAGPGREDSGANVLTF.

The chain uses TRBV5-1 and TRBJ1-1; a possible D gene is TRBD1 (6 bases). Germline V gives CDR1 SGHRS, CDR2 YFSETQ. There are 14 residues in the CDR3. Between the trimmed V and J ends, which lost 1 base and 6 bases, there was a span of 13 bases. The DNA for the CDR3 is TGCGCCAGCAGCTTGTCAGGGGCCAATCCTGAAGCTTTCTTT. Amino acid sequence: CASSLSGANPEAFF.

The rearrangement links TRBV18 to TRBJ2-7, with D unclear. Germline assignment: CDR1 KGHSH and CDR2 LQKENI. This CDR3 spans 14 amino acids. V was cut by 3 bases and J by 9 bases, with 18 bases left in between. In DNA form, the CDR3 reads TGTGCCAGCTCACCGGGGATCGAAGGGTTTAGGCAGTACGTC. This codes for CASSPGIEGFRQYV.

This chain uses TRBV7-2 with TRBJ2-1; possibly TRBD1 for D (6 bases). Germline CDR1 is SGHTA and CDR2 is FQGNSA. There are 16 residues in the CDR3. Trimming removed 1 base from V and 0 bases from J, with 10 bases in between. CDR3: CASSLGQVFSYNEQFF. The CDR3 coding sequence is TGTGCCAGCAGCTTAGGACAGGTTTTCTCCTACAATGAGCAGTTCTTC.

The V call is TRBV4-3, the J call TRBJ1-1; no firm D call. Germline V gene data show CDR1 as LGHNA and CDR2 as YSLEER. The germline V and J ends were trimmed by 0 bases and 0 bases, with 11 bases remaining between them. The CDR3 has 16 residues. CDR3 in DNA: TGCGCCAGCAGCCAAGATCCCCCCACCATGAACACTGAAGCTTTCTTT. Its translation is CASSQDPPTMNTEAFF.